Listed below are T cell receptor beta chains from one sample, sequenced in a study of blood T cell repertoires in COVID-19. Sequencing used immunoSEQ multiplex PCR; TCRdb keeps in-frame clones, though not all of them. The sample has roughly 250,000 clones, approximately 90% seen once; the top ten hold around 0.88%. Sequencing input: peripheral blood. Every receptor here comes from a man aged 25 to 40 with acute or convalescent COVID-19. CDR3s include the opening cysteine and the closing phenylalanine or tryptophan. A D gene is named only where the DNA matches it firmly. Some rows have no size entry. The others give once, few or many, or a class for an expanded clone.

J gene | clone size | V gene | D gene | CDR3 protein | CDR3 DNA
TRBJ2-2 | . | TRBV10-1 | TRBD2 | CASGKAGGISGGELFF | TGCGCCAGTGGAAAAGCGGGGGGAATTTCTGGAGGGGAGCTGTTTTTT
TRBJ2-7 | . | TRBV27 | . | CASPGEAGPYEQYF | TGTGCCAGCCCCGGGGAGGCGGGGCCCTACGAGCAGTACTTC
TRBJ2-4 | once | TRBV19 | TRBD1 | CASSIMGQPKNIQYF | TGTGCCAGTAGTATAATGGGACAGCCCAAAAACATTCAGTACTTC
TRBJ2-7 | few | TRBV7-9 | . | CASSRAAAQYEQYF | TGTGCCAGCAGCCGCGCGGCAGCCCAGTACGAGCAGTACTTC
TRBJ2-7 | . | TRBV4-1 | . | CASSQAPFVGGAPYEQYF | TGCGCCAGCAGCCAAGCCCCCTTCGTTGGGGGGGCCCCCTACGAGCAGTACTTC
TRBJ1-2 | . | TRBV29-1 | TRBD1 | CSVHTGVNGYTF | TGCAGCGTTCATACAGGGGTGAATGGCTACACCTTC
TRBJ2-3 | once | TRBV12-5 | . | CASGLGIREGDVFSGDTQYF | TGTGCTAGTGGTTTGGGTATCCGAGAGGGGGATGTTTTTTCAGGTGATACGCAGTATTTT
TRBJ1-4 | . | TRBV7-9 | . | CASSLRGTNEKLFF | TGTGCCAGCAGCTTGAGGGGGACTAATGAAAAACTGTTTTTT
TRBJ1-6 | . | TRBV5-4 | . | CASSLRQDSPLHF | TGTGCCAGCAGCTTGCGACAAGATTCACCCCTCCACTTT
TRBJ1-3 | . | TRBV19 | . | CASRATGTPLGGNTIYF | TGTGCCAGCAGAGCTACAGGGACGCCGCTTGGAGGAAACACCATATATTTT
TRBJ1-6 | . | TRBV7-6 | . | CASSLAQTGRDSPLHF | TGTGCCAGCAGCTTAGCCCAAACAGGGCGAGATTCACCCCTCCACTTT
TRBJ2-3 | . | TRBV15 | . | CATSSRTGGDTQYF | TGTGCCACCAGCAGCCGCACTGGAGGGGATACGCAGTATTTT
TRBJ2-2 | . | TRBV28 | TRBD2 | CGSRELAENTGELFF | TGTGGTTCCAGGGAGCTAGCGGAAAACACCGGGGAGCTGTTTTTT
TRBJ1-5 | . | TRBV18 | . | CASSPTGQSNQPQHF | TGTGCCAGCTCACCCACCGGACAGAGCAATCAGCCCCAGCATTTT
TRBJ2-3 | . | TRBV18 | . | CASSPPAGENTDTQYF | TGTGCCAGCTCACCACCTGCAGGGGAGAACACAGATACGCAGTATTTT
TRBJ2-6 | . | TRBV9 | . | CASSVETLLSGANVLTF | TGTGCCAGCAGCGTAGAGACTCTGCTCTCTGGGGCCAACGTCCTGACTTTC
TRBJ1-5 | . | TRBV5-8 | . | CASSPDRPNFSQHF | TGTGCCAGCAGCCCGGACAGACCAAATTTTTCCCAGCATTTT
TRBJ2-5 | once | TRBV28 | TRBD2 | CASGDGLAGSQETQYF | TGTGCCAGCGGGGACGGACTAGCGGGTAGCCAAGAGACCCAGTACTTC
TRBJ2-7 | . | TRBV5-1 | . | CASSFQGNSYEQYF | TGCGCCAGCAGCTTTCAGGGAAACTCCTACGAGCAGTACTTC
TRBJ1-5 | few | TRBV6-5 | . | CASCDRSNQPQHF | TGTGCCTCGTGCGACAGGAGCAATCAGCCCCAGCATTTT
TRBJ1-4 | . | TRBV18 | TRBD1 | CASSPDRVKLFF | TGTGCCAGCTCACCGGACAGGGTGAAACTGTTTTTT
TRBJ1-5 | . | TRBV19 | . | CASRTVYSNQPQHF | TGTGCCAGTAGGACAGTATATAGCAATCAGCCCCAGCATTTT
TRBJ1-5 | . | TRBV30 | . | CAGGRKGGQPQHF | TGTGCCGGCGGGAGGAAGGGCGGTCAGCCCCAGCATTTT
TRBJ2-3 | . | TRBV5-1 | TRBD2 | CASSLNIAGTSDTQYF | TGCGCCAGCAGCTTGAACATAGCGGGGACCTCAGATACGCAGTATTTT
TRBJ2-1 | few | TRBV19 | TRBD2 | CASSIPLSPLLAGGSYNEQFF | TGTGCCAGTAGTATACCCCTCTCCCCCTTACTAGCGGGAGGGTCCTACAATGAGCAGTTCTTC
TRBJ1-2 | once | TRBV5-6 | . | CASSLYGTELSGYTF | TGTGCCAGCAGCTTGTACGGGACTGAACTTTCTGGCTACACCTTC
TRBJ1-6 | . | TRBV4-1 | TRBD1 | CASSPGQQNTPLHF | TGCGCCAGCAGTCCGGGACAGCAAAACACACCCCTCCACTTT
TRBJ1-5 | . | TRBV2 | TRBD1 | CASSGVGDRDNQPQHF | TGTGCCAGCAGTGGTGTGGGGGACAGGGACAATCAGCCCCAGCATTTT
TRBJ2-3 | . | TRBV10-1 | TRBD2 | CASSPFGGTRDTQYF | TGCGCCAGCAGTCCTTTCGGGGGGACTAGAGATACGCAGTATTTT
TRBJ2-5 | . | TRBV25-1 | TRBD2 | CASSVGASGGETQYF | TGTGCCAGCAGTGTCGGGGCTAGCGGGGGGGAGACCCAGTACTTC
TRBJ1-5 | once | TRBV28 | . | CANSDRNNQPQHF | TGTGCCAACTCGGACAGAAACAATCAGCCCCAGCATTTT
TRBJ2-7 | once | TRBV3-1/TRBV3-2 | TRBD2 | CASSQRTRRVHEQYF | TGTGCCAGCAGCCAGAGGACTAGGAGGGTCCACGAGCAGTACTTC
TRBJ2-7 | . | TRBV3-1/TRBV3-2 | . | CASSPFSRGAAYEQYF | TGTGCCAGCAGCCCATTTTCCAGGGGGGCCGCCTACGAGCAGTACTTC
TRBJ1-6 | . | TRBV6-5 | TRBD1 | CATHTRDRGLDLHF | TGTGCCACCCATACTCGGGACAGGGGGCTAGACCTCCACTTT
TRBJ1-2 | . | TRBV6-5 | . | CASSLLNYGYTF | TGTGCCAGCAGCCTCCTTAACTATGGCTACACCTTC
TRBJ2-7 | . | TRBV15 | . | CATSRGPGLPSSYEQYF | TGTGCCACCAGCAGGGGTCCGGGACTGCCTTCTTCCTACGAGCAGTACTTC
TRBJ2-2 | . | TRBV21-1 | . | CASSVARLRGNTGELFF | TGTGCCAGCAGCGTGGCTCGCCTACGGGGGAACACCGGGGAGCTGTTTTTT
TRBJ2-5 | . | TRBV9 | TRBD2 | CASSASPGLATQETQYF | TGTGCCAGCAGCGCGTCACCGGGACTAGCGACCCAAGAGACCCAGTACTTC
TRBJ2-7 | . | TRBV30 | TRBD1 | CAWSGQGVGEQYF | TGTGCCTGGAGCGGACAGGGAGTGGGCGAGCAGTACTTC
TRBJ2-3 | . | TRBV7-9 | . | CASSFGSADTQYF | TGTGCCAGCAGCTTTGGAAGCGCAGATACGCAGTATTTT
TRBJ2-3 | . | TRBV3-1/TRBV3-2 | TRBD2 | CASSQDRTSLGPDTQYF | TGTGCCAGCAGCCAGGACCGGACTAGCCTGGGCCCAGATACGCAGTATTTT
TRBJ2-1 | . | TRBV12-3/TRBV12-4 | TRBD2 | CASRSGGDEQFF | TGTGCCAGCAGAAGCGGGGGGGATGAGCAGTTCTTC
TRBJ1-5 | . | TRBV28 | TRBD1 | CASSLGQVGRQPQHF | TGTGCCAGCAGTTTGGGACAGGTGGGGCGACAGCCCCAGCATTTT
TRBJ1-6 | . | TRBV28 | TRBD1 | CASRYYVGQGASPLHF | TGTGCCAGCAGATACTACGTTGGACAGGGAGCGTCACCCCTCCACTTT
TRBJ1-1 | . | TRBV18 | . | CASSPNQGRSRTEAFF | TGTGCCAGCTCACCAAACCAGGGAAGGTCGCGAACTGAAGCTTTCTTT
TRBJ1-5 | . | TRBV30 | . | CAWSVGGQPQHF | TGTGCCTGGAGTGTAGGAGGGCAGCCCCAGCATTTT
TRBJ1-2 | once | TRBV9 | . | CASSVGASGYYGYTF | TGTGCCAGCAGCGTAGGCGCCAGCGGGTACTATGGCTACACCTTC
TRBJ2-2 | . | TRBV9 | TRBD2 | CASSVGLAGSTGELFF | TGTGCCAGCAGCGTCGGACTAGCGGGAAGCACCGGGGAGCTGTTTTTT
TRBJ2-5 | . | TRBV5-4 | TRBD1 | CASSRGTVQETQYF | TGTGCCAGCAGCCGAGGGACAGTACAAGAGACCCAGTACTTC
TRBJ1-6 | . | TRBV11-2 | TRBD1 | CASRPQGGYNSPLHF | TGTGCCAGCCGACCCCAGGGGGGCTATAATTCACCCCTCCACTTT
TRBJ2-2 | . | TRBV19 | TRBD1 | CASLWDRDTGELFF | TGTGCCAGTTTATGGGACAGGGACACCGGGGAGCTGTTTTTT
TRBJ1-2 | . | TRBV28 | . | CASTSRVSGSGYTF | TGTGCCAGCACATCAAGGGTATCAGGGTCGGGCTACACCTTC
TRBJ2-7 | . | TRBV5-1 | . | CASSLEGRSYEQYF | TGCGCCAGCAGCTTGGAGGGGAGGTCCTACGAGCAGTACTTC
TRBJ2-7 | . | TRBV7-2 | . | CASSLIRGYEQYF | TGTGCCAGCAGCTTAATCCGGGGATACGAGCAGTACTTC
TRBJ1-1 | . | TRBV14 | TRBD1 | CASSPGTEMNTEAFF | TGTGCCAGCAGCCCCGGGACAGAGATGAACACTGAAGCTTTCTTT
TRBJ2-5 | . | TRBV3-1/TRBV3-2 | . | CASSQVEISNQETQYF | TGTGCCAGCAGCCAAGTAGAAATATCAAACCAAGAGACCCAGTACTTC
TRBJ2-1 | . | TRBV4-1 | . | CASSQVQGTHLGNEQFF | TGCGCCAGCAGCCAAGTTCAGGGGACACACCTAGGCAATGAGCAGTTCTTC
TRBJ2-5 | . | TRBV18 | TRBD2 | CASSPYAGAETQYF | TGTGCCAGCTCACCCTATGCGGGAGCGGAGACCCAGTACTTC
TRBJ2-3 | . | TRBV5-4 | . | CASSLASGSSTDTQYF | TGTGCCAGCAGCTTGGCCAGCGGTTCTAGCACAGATACGCAGTATTTT
TRBJ2-3 | . | TRBV27 | TRBD2 | CASSSSSGRVIDTQYF | TGTGCCAGCAGTTCTTCCAGCGGGAGGGTGATAGATACGCAGTATTTT